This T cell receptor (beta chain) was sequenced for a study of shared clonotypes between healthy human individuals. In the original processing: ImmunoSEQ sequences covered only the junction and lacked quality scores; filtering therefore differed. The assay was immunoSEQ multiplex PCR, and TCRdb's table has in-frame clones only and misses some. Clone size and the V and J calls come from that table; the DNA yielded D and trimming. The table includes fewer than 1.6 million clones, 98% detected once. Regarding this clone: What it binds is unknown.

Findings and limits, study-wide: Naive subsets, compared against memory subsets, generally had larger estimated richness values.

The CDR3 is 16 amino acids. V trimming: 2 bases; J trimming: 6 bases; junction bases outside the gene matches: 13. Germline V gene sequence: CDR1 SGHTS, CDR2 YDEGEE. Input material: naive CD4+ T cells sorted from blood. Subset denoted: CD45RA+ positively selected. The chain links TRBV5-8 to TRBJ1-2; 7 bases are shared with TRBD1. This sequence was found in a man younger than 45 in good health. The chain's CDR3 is CASSFQDRDHRNGYTF. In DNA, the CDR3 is TGTGCCAGCAGCTTCCAAGACAGGGATCATAGGAATGGCTACACCTTC. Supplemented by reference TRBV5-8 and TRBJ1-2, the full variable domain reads EAGVTQSPTHLIKTRGQQATLRCSPISGHTSVYWYQQALGLGLQFLLWYDEGEERNRGNFPPRFSGRQFPNYSSELNVNALELEDSALYLCASSFQDRDHRNGYTFGSGTRLTVV.